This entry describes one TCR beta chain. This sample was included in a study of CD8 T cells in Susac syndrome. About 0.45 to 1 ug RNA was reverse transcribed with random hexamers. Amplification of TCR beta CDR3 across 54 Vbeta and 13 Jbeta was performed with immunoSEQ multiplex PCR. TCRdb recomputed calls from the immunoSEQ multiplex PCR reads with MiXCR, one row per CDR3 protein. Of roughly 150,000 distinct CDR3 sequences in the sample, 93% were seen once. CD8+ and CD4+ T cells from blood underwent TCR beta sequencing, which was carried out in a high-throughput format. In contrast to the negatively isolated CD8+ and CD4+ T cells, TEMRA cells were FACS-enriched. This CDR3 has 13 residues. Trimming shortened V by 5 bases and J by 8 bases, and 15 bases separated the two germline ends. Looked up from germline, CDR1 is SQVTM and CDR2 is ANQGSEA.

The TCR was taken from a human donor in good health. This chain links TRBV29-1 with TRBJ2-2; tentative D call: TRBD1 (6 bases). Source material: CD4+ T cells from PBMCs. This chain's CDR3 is CSVTRTAEGELFF. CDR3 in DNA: TGCAGCGTTACTAGGACAGCGGAGGGGGAGCTGTTTTTT.